The clone carrying this T cell receptor beta chain was detected ten times or more. This entry comes from a study of human T cells and chemical hapten exposure. Germline V gene data show CDR1 as SGHAT and CDR2 as FQDESV (reference sequence). The length of the CDR3 is 13 residues. The V gene lost 0 bases and the J gene lost 6 bases, with 6 bases spanning the gap. TCRdb itself ran the 5' RACE reads through MiXCR, one entry per CDR3 protein. The sample yields tens of thousands of distinct CDR3 sequences, roughly 8% seen once. From whole blood left unfractionated, total RNA was extracted. The J gene is TRBJ2-1, the V gene TRBV11-1; possibly TRBD1 or TRBD2 for D (5 bases each). This TCR derives from a male donor in good health. CDR3 bases: TGTGCCAGCAGCTTAGCAGGGACCAATGAGCAGTTCTTC. This encodes CASSLAGTNEQFF. The full variable domain, its missing parts supplied by reference TRBV11-1 and TRBJ2-1, is EAEVAQSPRYKITEKSQAVAFWCDPISGHATLYWYRQILGQGPELLVQFQDESVVDDSQLPKDRFSAERLKGVDSTLKIQPAELGDSAMYLCASSLAGTNEQFFGPGTRLTVL.